The rows below give T cell receptor beta chains drawn from one sample of a study of CD8 T cells in Susac syndrome. A single record per CDR3 protein comes from TCRdb applying MiXCR to the immunoSEQ multiplex PCR reads. The data contain about 300,000 distinct CDR3 sequences, 92% of them singletons. Sequencing was performed on CD4+ T cells from PBMCs. These receptors all stem from a human donor with multiple sclerosis. Both conserved end residues are part of each CDR3. The D gene is left open where the match is weak. Not every row has a clone size; where given, it reads once, few, many or a size class.

D: TRBD1
V: TRBV18
J: TRBJ1-2
length: 17
size: NA
DNA: TGTGCCACCCGACGGGACCCGGGACAGGGGCCCCCTGATGGCTACACCTTC
CDR3: CATRRDPGQGPPDGYTF

D: TRBD2
V: TRBV9
J: TRBJ2-2
length: 14
size: NA
DNA: TGTGCCAGCAGGGCCGGGACTACCTTCGGGGAGCTGTTTTTT
CDR3: CASRAGTTFGELFF

D: TRBD2
V: TRBV20-1
J: TRBJ2-7
length: 14
size: few
DNA: TGCAGTGCTAGAGGGGGAGGAGAACGCGGGGGGCAGTACTTC
CDR3: CSARGGGERGGQYF

D: NA
V: TRBV18
J: TRBJ2-3
length: 16
size: NA
DNA: TGTGCCAGCTCACCAATACCCGGGGGCAACACAGATACGCAGTATTTT
CDR3: CASSPIPGGNTDTQYF

D: NA
V: TRBV12-3/TRBV12-4
J: TRBJ2-2
length: 12
size: NA
DNA: TGTGCCAGCGGATATTTCACCGGGGAGCTGTTTTTT
CDR3: CASGYFTGELFF

D: NA
V: TRBV12-3/TRBV12-4
J: TRBJ1-1
length: 13
size: few
DNA: TGTGCCAGCAATTTACAGGGTGGCACTGAAGCTTTCTTT
CDR3: CASNLQGGTEAFF

D: NA
V: TRBV20-1
J: TRBJ2-7
length: 12
size: NA
DNA: TGCAGTGCTCCCGCAGATCCGGGGGAGCAGTACTTC
CDR3: CSAPADPGEQYF

D: NA
V: TRBV5-4
J: TRBJ2-3
length: 15
size: NA
DNA: TGTGCCAGCAGCTCCCCCGGGCCTAGCACAGATACGCAGTATTTT
CDR3: CASSSPGPSTDTQYF

D: TRBD1
V: TRBV20-1
J: TRBJ1-6
length: 15
size: NA
DNA: TGCAGTGCTAGAGGGGGGACAGGGGGGCATTCACCCCTCCACTTT
CDR3: CSARGGTGGHSPLHF

D: TRBD1
V: TRBV7-2
J: TRBJ2-1
length: 15
size: NA
DNA: TGTGCCAGCAGAAACCGGGACAGGGGGTCCCATGAGCAGTTCTTC
CDR3: CASRNRDRGSHEQFF

D: NA
V: TRBV5-4
J: TRBJ1-1
length: 15
size: NA
DNA: TGTGCCAGCAGCCCGGGGGGGGGCTTTTACACTGAAGCTTTCTTT
CDR3: CASSPGGGFYTEAFF

D: TRBD2
V: TRBV6-1
J: TRBJ2-3
length: 16
size: NA
DNA: TGTGCCAGCAGTCCCGCCGGGGGGGCCATCACAGATACGCAGTATTTT
CDR3: CASSPAGGAITDTQYF

D: NA
V: TRBV24-1
J: TRBJ2-5
length: 13
size: NA
DNA: TGTGCCACCAGTGATGTAGAACGAGAGACCCAGTACTTC
CDR3: CATSDVERETQYF

D: NA
V: TRBV30
J: TRBJ1-1
length: 14
size: NA
DNA: TGTGCCTGGAGGGACAGTTTGAGGAACACTGAAGCTTTCTTT
CDR3: CAWRDSLRNTEAFF

D: TRBD2
V: TRBV6-1
J: TRBJ2-2
length: 16
size: NA
DNA: TGTGCCAGCAGTGGTCTAGCGGGGTTGAGCACCGGGGAGCTGTTTTTT
CDR3: CASSGLAGLSTGELFF

D: NA
V: TRBV2
J: TRBJ2-1
length: 14
size: NA
DNA: TGTGCCAGCAACCGTGGACAGAGGTACGATGAGCAGTTCTTC
CDR3: CASNRGQRYDEQFF

D: TRBD1
V: TRBV24-1
J: TRBJ1-5
length: 16
size: NA
DNA: TGTGCCACCAGTGAGTCCGGGACAGGGTGGAATCAGCCCCAGCATTTT
CDR3: CATSESGTGWNQPQHF

D: NA
V: TRBV20-1
J: TRBJ2-1
length: 11
size: NA
DNA: TGCAGTGCCAAGACCCACAATGAGCAGTTCTTC
CDR3: CSAKTHNEQFF

D: NA
V: TRBV5-1
J: TRBJ1-1
length: 12
size: NA
DNA: TGCGCCAGCTCCCTTGGGCACACTGAAGCTTTCTTT
CDR3: CASSLGHTEAFF

D: NA
V: TRBV25-1
J: TRBJ2-4
length: 13
size: NA
DNA: TGTGCCAGCAGAGCCTGGGGGGTAGGCATTCAGTACTTC
CDR3: CASRAWGVGIQYF

D: NA
V: TRBV30
J: TRBJ1-1
length: 14
size: NA
DNA: TGTGCCTGGAGTGTAATGGGATTGGGAACTGAAGCTTTCTTT
CDR3: CAWSVMGLGTEAFF

D: NA
V: TRBV29-1
J: TRBJ2-2
length: 12
size: NA
DNA: TGCAGCGTTGGCAGACCCACCGGGGAGCTGTTTTTT
CDR3: CSVGRPTGELFF

D: NA
V: TRBV20-1
J: TRBJ1-1
length: 15
size: NA
DNA: TGCAGTGCGGGAGGGGGGTTGGGGGAGGGCACTGAAGCTTTCTTT
CDR3: CSAGGGLGEGTEAFF